This T cell receptor beta chain was recorded in a study of cytomegalovirus exposure and HLA in healthy donors. V gave up 4 bases and J gave up 3 bases, with 19 bases separating them. Per germline, CDR1 MNHNS and CDR2 SASEGT. The CDR3 is made up of 16 amino acids. PCR used 60 Vbeta primers and 13 Jbeta primers. The assay was immunoSEQ multiplex PCR, and TCRdb's table has in-frame clones only and misses some. The sample consists of a few hundred thousand clones, about four fifths of them appearing once. The source material was PBMCs. This TCR was recovered from a girl aged 2-10 years in good health and CMV-seronegative. The V gene is TRBV6-1, the J gene TRBJ2-7; the D gene is possibly TRBD1 (5 bases). The CDR3 region is CASSVSLPRAGYEQYF. In DNA form, the CDR3 reads TGTGCCAGCAGTGTCTCCCTCCCCAGGGCCGGCTACGAGCAGTACTTC.